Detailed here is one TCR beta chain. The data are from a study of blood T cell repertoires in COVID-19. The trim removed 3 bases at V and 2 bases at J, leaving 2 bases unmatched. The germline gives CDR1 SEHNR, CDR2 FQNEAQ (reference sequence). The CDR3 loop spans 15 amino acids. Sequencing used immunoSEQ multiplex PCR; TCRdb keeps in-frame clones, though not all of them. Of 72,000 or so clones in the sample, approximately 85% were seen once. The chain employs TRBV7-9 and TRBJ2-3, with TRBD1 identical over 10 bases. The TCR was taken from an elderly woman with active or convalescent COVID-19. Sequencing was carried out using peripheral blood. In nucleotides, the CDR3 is TGTGCCAGCAGCTTGGGGACAGGGGCCACAGATACGCAGTATTTT. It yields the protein CASSLGTGATDTQYF.